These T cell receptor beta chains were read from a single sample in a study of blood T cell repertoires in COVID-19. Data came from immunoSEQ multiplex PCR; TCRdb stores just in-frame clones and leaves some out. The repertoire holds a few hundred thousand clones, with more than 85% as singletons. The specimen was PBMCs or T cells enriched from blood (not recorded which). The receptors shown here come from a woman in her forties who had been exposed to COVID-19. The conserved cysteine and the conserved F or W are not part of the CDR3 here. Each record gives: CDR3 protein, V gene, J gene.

CDR3: ASSQVPGSGNTIY; V: TRBV18; J: TRBJ1-3
CDR3: ASIVSGTGGSEQF; V: TRBV19; J: TRBJ2-1
CDR3: ASSSAGAANYGYT; V: TRBV6-2/TRBV6-3; J: TRBJ1-2
CDR3: ASSGTTQQY; V: TRBV2; J: TRBJ2-7
CDR3: ARSSIPLGEANYGYT; V: TRBV5-3; J: TRBJ1-2
CDR3: ASSFGQGGTYEQY; V: TRBV9; J: TRBJ2-7
CDR3: ASSLGLAGPGDTQY; V: TRBV7-2; J: TRBJ2-3
CDR3: ASSYSGGADTQY; V: TRBV5-1; J: TRBJ2-3
CDR3: ASGRGAPSGNTIY; V: TRBV10-2; J: TRBJ1-3
CDR3: ASLDRMNTEAF; V: TRBV12-3/TRBV12-4; J: TRBJ1-1
CDR3: AWSVWGGMISSTDTQY; V: TRBV30; J: TRBJ2-3
CDR3: ASSVSPGGTEAF; V: TRBV2; J: TRBJ1-1
CDR3: ASSPAFSGRYYNEQF; V: TRBV7-8; J: TRBJ2-1
CDR3: AGRERYGYT; V: TRBV10-3; J: TRBJ1-2
CDR3: ASSLGDRSRGGELF; V: TRBV5-1; J: TRBJ2-2
CDR3: ASSLFRREQETQY; V: TRBV7-9; J: TRBJ2-5
CDR3: ASSLTMRDDTQY; V: TRBV7-3; J: TRBJ2-3
CDR3: ASSSPGQGQRAF; V: TRBV7-2; J: TRBJ1-1
CDR3: ASSSTANYGYT; V: TRBV12-3/TRBV12-4; J: TRBJ1-2
CDR3: ATSRVNEQF; V: TRBV24-1; J: TRBJ2-1
CDR3: ASSQDIAGGYEQY; V: TRBV7-2; J: TRBJ2-7
CDR3: ASSLRTAYSYEQY; V: TRBV5-8; J: TRBJ2-7
CDR3: ASSPPKTGTSGSNEQF; V: TRBV18; J: TRBJ2-1
CDR3: ASSQDKKGPEAF; V: TRBV3-1/TRBV3-2; J: TRBJ1-1
CDR3: ASSPGTSGSSYNEQF; V: TRBV27; J: TRBJ2-1
CDR3: ASSRSGNTIY; V: TRBV2; J: TRBJ1-3
CDR3: ASSLKGAGGTEAF; V: TRBV27; J: TRBJ1-1
CDR3: ASSPRGQGHEKLF; V: TRBV14; J: TRBJ1-4
CDR3: ASSPAGTQHSPLH; V: TRBV18; J: TRBJ1-6
CDR3: ATYTGVTDTQY; V: TRBV10-3; J: TRBJ2-3
CDR3: ASSQRLGETQY; V: TRBV3-1/TRBV3-2; J: TRBJ2-5
CDR3: ASSVTSGGRRETQY; V: TRBV5-1; J: TRBJ2-5